The rows below give T cell receptor beta chains drawn from one sample of a study of early T cells in non-severe SARS-CoV-2 infection. TCRdb independently ran MiXCR on the 5' RACE reads; one entry per CDR3 protein. The sample holds 60,000 or so distinct CDR3 sequences, about 12% seen once. The sequencing sample was made of whole blood. These receptors all stem from an adult who was a healthcare worker with PCR-confirmed SARS-CoV-2 infection or an uninfected control (not recorded which). The CDR3 runs from the conserved cysteine through the conserved F or W. D genes are given only for firm matches. Clone size is shown for a subset of rows, as once, few, many or a class of expanded clone.

abundance	v_gene	j_gene	d_gene	CDR3nt	CDR3aa
.	TRBV3-1	TRBJ2-1	.	TGTGCCAGCAGCCAAGGACCGCTTTCCTACAATGAGCAGTTCTTC	CASSQGPLSYNEQFF
many	TRBV5-6	TRBJ2-3	.	TGTGCCAGCAGCTTTCTCCAAGGCGGCACAGATACGCAGTATTTT	CASSFLQGGTDTQYF
many	TRBV30	TRBJ1-6	TRBD1	TGTGCCTGGAGTGTACAGGGGCGGTCACCCCTCCACTTT	CAWSVQGRSPLHF
few	TRBV7-7	TRBJ1-2	TRBD1	TGTGCTAGCAGCTTAAGGGACAGGGGTGGAGGCTACACCTTC	CASSLRDRGGGYTF
many	TRBV23-1	TRBJ2-1	.	TGCGCCAGCAGTCAATCGAATTCGACAGACAATGAGCAGTTCTTC	CASSQSNSTDNEQFF
few	TRBV29-1	TRBJ2-7	.	TGCAGCGGGGGGGACAGCTCCTACGAGCAGTACTTC	CSGGDSSYEQYF
many	TRBV6-2/TRBV6-3	TRBJ2-6	.	TGTGCCAGCAGTTACTCGACGTCTAGGCCCGAGAGATCTGGGGCCAACGTCCTGACTTTC	CASSYSTSRPERSGANVLTF
many	TRBV5-6	TRBJ1-2	.	TGTGCCAGCAGCCTGGAGGTCTATGGCTACACCTTC	CASSLEVYGYTF
.	TRBV28	TRBJ2-4	.	TGTGCCAGCAAGGGTTCCGTAGCCAAAAACATTCAGTACTTC	CASKGSVAKNIQYF
few	TRBV25-1	TRBJ1-2	.	TGTGCCAGCAGTGAGTACAGGGCCCGTGGCTACACCTTC	CASSEYRARGYTF
.	TRBV20-1	TRBJ1-5	TRBD1	TGCAGTGCTAGAGCCGCGAAGGGGGCTCAGCCCCAGCATTTT	CSARAAKGAQPQHF
many	TRBV29-1	TRBJ2-3	.	TGCAGCGTTGAAGATCAGAGCGGAGGAGATACGCAGTATTTT	CSVEDQSGGDTQYF
few	TRBV4-3	TRBJ2-5	TRBD2	TGCGCCAGCAGCCAAGGTACTAGCGGTCAAGAGACCCAGTACTTC	CASSQGTSGQETQYF
few	TRBV12-3/TRBV12-4	TRBJ2-2	TRBD2	TGTGCCAGCAGTTTGGCACAGGGACTAGCGAATTCAACCGGGGAGCTGTTTTTT	CASSLAQGLANSTGELFF
few	TRBV20-1	TRBJ2-3	TRBD2	TGCAGTGCTCCGGGACTAGTCACAGATACGCAGTATTTT	CSAPGLVTDTQYF
many	TRBV27	TRBJ1-1	.	TGTGCCAGCCGCGGACAGCCGAACACTGAAGCTTTCTTT	CASRGQPNTEAFF
.	TRBV7-2	TRBJ1-1	.	TGTGCCAGCAGCCCGAGGGCCTCTCCCGACGGAGCTTTCTTT	CASSPRASPDGAFF
many	TRBV12-3/TRBV12-4	TRBJ1-1	.	TGTGCCAGCAGCCGAAAGGGGGGATCCACTGAAGCTTTCTTT	CASSRKGGSTEAFF
few	TRBV28	TRBJ2-3	TRBD1	TGTGCCAGCAGCGGACAGGGCCCAGATACGCAGTATTTT	CASSGQGPDTQYF